These T cell receptor beta chains were read from a single sample in a study of CD8 T cells in ankylosing spondylitis. TCRdb reprocessed the 5' RACE reads with MiXCR, giving one entry per CDR3 protein. This table holds 450,000 to 550,000 distinct CDR3 sequences, approximately 5.3% found once. Material for sequencing was blood, either unsorted or a sorted T cell fraction (not recorded which). These receptors originate from a male donor with ankylosing spondylitis. The CDR3 runs from the conserved cysteine through the conserved F or W. Each record gives: J gene, V gene, CDR3 protein.

TRBJ2-3	TRBV27	CASSLRRAEDTQYF
TRBJ2-1	TRBV3-1	CASSQDQSYNEQFF
TRBJ1-1	TRBV6-4	CASSDAGGANTEAFF
TRBJ1-6	TRBV5-6	CASSVSRGTPLHF
TRBJ2-5	TRBV4-2	CASSQDLGAGETQYF
TRBJ2-7	TRBV28	CASSFDSNYEQYF
TRBJ2-7	TRBV24-1	CATSDPRWTATYEQYF
TRBJ2-1	TRBV20-1	CSARDTGGNEQFF
TRBJ1-5	TRBV6-2/TRBV6-3	CASSYRGEQPQHF
TRBJ2-1	TRBV6-1	CASSPGLLGYNEQFF
TRBJ2-2	TRBV27	CASSSSSQTATGELFF
TRBJ1-5	TRBV27	CASSLSGGQPQHF
TRBJ2-5	TRBV5-1	CASSRGAPVQETQYF
TRBJ2-2	TRBV5-1	CASSLVRGALTGELFF
TRBJ2-7	TRBV7-2	CASSPRGVDEQYF
TRBJ1-1	TRBV20-1	CSARSNSGDTEAFF
TRBJ2-3	TRBV11-2	CASSLVSSGIVGTQYF
TRBJ2-3	TRBV29-1	CSVSTLPGYGTDTQYF
TRBJ2-5	TRBV4-2	CASSQDRPLASGQETQYF
TRBJ2-1	TRBV30	CAGSEQVYNEQFF
TRBJ2-7	TRBV12-3/TRBV12-4	CASSKPSGGFSYEQYF
TRBJ2-2	TRBV3-1	CASSRTFPNTGELFF
TRBJ2-7	TRBV7-8	CASSLAQGVGEQYF
TRBJ1-1	TRBV5-1	CASSLANTGGSEAFF
TRBJ2-1	TRBV9	CASSTRLAGDSYNEQFF
TRBJ1-2	TRBV5-1	CASSPVTLYGYTF
TRBJ2-3	TRBV7-9	CASSLGLAWLTDTQYF
TRBJ2-2	TRBV3-1	CASSQDHRGGTGELFF
TRBJ2-7	TRBV12-3/TRBV12-4	CASSLAPSGRALVEQYF
TRBJ1-2	TRBV5-1	CASRKDGQSYYGYTF
TRBJ2-1	TRBV7-3	CASSLTGGWYNEQFF
TRBJ2-2	TRBV5-4	CASGQGLDTGELFF
TRBJ1-5	TRBV7-2	CASSYGTGGQPQHF
TRBJ2-1	TRBV13	CASSLAGGGFSYNEQFF
TRBJ2-5	TRBV29-1	CSAGNGREWETQYF
TRBJ2-7	TRBV6-6	CASNYYSYEQYF
TRBJ1-5	TRBV19	CASSETLQGSGNQPQHF
TRBJ2-1	TRBV11-1	CASSLAVGRGGSYNEQFF
TRBJ2-1	TRBV20-1	CSARKRRATYNEQFF
TRBJ2-2	TRBV28	CASSLFSRGAGELFF
TRBJ2-1	TRBV5-1	CASSLDGAGLYNEQFF